This is a list of T cell receptor beta chains from one sample in a study of T cell responses to AZD1222 COVID-19 vaccine. TCRdb's copy holds only in-frame clones and misses some; the assay was immunoSEQ multiplex PCR. The table has around 130,000 clones, about 86% seen once. Sequences were derived from peripheral blood, sampled on day 0 of AZD1222 vaccination. Source of these receptors: an adult in good health. Both conserved end residues are part of each CDR3. The order of the fields is D gene, clone size, CDR3 length, J gene, V gene, CDR3 DNA, CDR3 protein. The D gene is left open where the match is weak. Size values are once, few and many counts, or a class for expanded clones, and some rows have none.

D: .; size: .; length: 11; J: TRBJ2-3; V: TRBV12-3/TRBV12-4; DNA: TGTGCCAGCGGGATTAGCAATACGCAGTATTTT; CDR3: CASGISNTQYF
D: .; size: .; length: 12; J: TRBJ1-2; V: TRBV12-3/TRBV12-4; DNA: TGTGCCCTTTATTTCCGAAGCTATGGCTACACCTTC; CDR3: CALYFRSYGYTF
D: .; size: .; length: 14; J: TRBJ2-1; V: TRBV7-2; DNA: TGTGCCAGCAGCCATCGGACGGGGAGGAATGAGCAGTTCTTC; CDR3: CASSHRTGRNEQFF
D: .; size: .; length: 16; J: TRBJ2-2; V: TRBV9; DNA: TGTGCCAGCAGCCCGGAACTGTCATCGAACACCGGGGAGCTGTTTTTT; CDR3: CASSPELSSNTGELFF
D: .; size: .; length: 13; J: TRBJ1-1; V: TRBV6-2/TRBV6-3; DNA: TGTGCCAGCAGTTACGGAACGAGCACTGAAGCTTTCTTT; CDR3: CASSYGTSTEAFF
D: TRBD2; size: .; length: 18; J: TRBJ2-2; V: TRBV18; DNA: TGTGCCAGCTCACCGGTCCCGCGGGGGGGCCTGGACACCGGGGAGCTGTTTTTT; CDR3: CASSPVPRGGLDTGELFF
D: .; size: .; length: 14; J: TRBJ2-2; V: TRBV6-4; DNA: TGTGCCAGCAGTGCAGTCAGGGGTACCGGGGAGCTGTTTTTT; CDR3: CASSAVRGTGELFF
D: .; size: .; length: 14; J: TRBJ1-3; V: TRBV19; DNA: TGTGCCAGTAGCACATGGGTCGCTGGAAACACCATATATTTT; CDR3: CASSTWVAGNTIYF
D: TRBD2; size: .; length: 17; J: TRBJ2-2; V: TRBV9; DNA: TGTGCCAGCAGCGTGATGACTAGCGGGAGACTCGGAGGGGAGCTGTTTTTT; CDR3: CASSVMTSGRLGGELFF
D: .; size: .; length: 14; J: TRBJ1-5; V: TRBV6-5; DNA: TGTGCCAGCGGAGGGGGGGTATGGGGTCAGCCCCAGCATTTT; CDR3: CASGGGVWGQPQHF
D: .; size: .; length: 16; J: TRBJ1-1; V: TRBV5-1; DNA: TGCGCCAGCAGAACGACGGCGAGCCAGGGGAACACTGAAGCTTTCTTT; CDR3: CASRTTASQGNTEAFF
D: .; size: .; length: 14; J: TRBJ2-2; V: TRBV6-1; DNA: TGTGCCAGCAGTGGGACGAGGAACACCGGGGAGCTGTTTTTT; CDR3: CASSGTRNTGELFF
D: TRBD2; size: .; length: 14; J: TRBJ2-1; V: TRBV9; DNA: TGTGCCAGCACCGGGACTAGGAAGGGGAATGAGCAGTTCTTC; CDR3: CASTGTRKGNEQFF
D: TRBD2; size: .; length: 16; J: TRBJ2-2; V: TRBV2; DNA: TGTGCCAGCAGGGTTCCTAGCGGGAGGGCCACCGGGGAGCTGTTTTTT; CDR3: CASRVPSGRATGELFF
D: TRBD2; size: few; length: 18; J: TRBJ2-1; V: TRBV4-1; DNA: TGCGCCAGCAGCCCAGCCGGGACTAGGTCGTTTTTTTCCAATGAGCAGTTCTTC; CDR3: CASSPAGTRSFFSNEQFF
D: .; size: .; length: 16; J: TRBJ2-7; V: TRBV6-1; DNA: TGTGCCAGCAGTGAAGCGAGGGGGACTTACACCTACGAGCAGTACTTC; CDR3: CASSEARGTYTYEQYF
D: TRBD1; size: .; length: 17; J: TRBJ2-2; V: TRBV19; DNA: TGTGCCAGTAGTATATTGGTGGGGACAGGGCCCACCGGGGAGCTGTTTTTT; CDR3: CASSILVGTGPTGELFF
D: .; size: .; length: 16; J: TRBJ1-5; V: TRBV21-1; DNA: TGTGCCAGCAGCAAAAGCCCGAATGGACACAATCAGCCCCAGCATTTT; CDR3: CASSKSPNGHNQPQHF
D: .; size: .; length: 12; J: TRBJ2-3; V: TRBV29-1; DNA: TGCAGCGTTGAGAAAACCCCAGATACGCAGTATTTT; CDR3: CSVEKTPDTQYF
D: .; size: .; length: 16; J: TRBJ2-7; V: TRBV28; DNA: TGTGCCAGCAGTTTACTCGGACAGTTGAGCTCCTACGAGCAGTACTTC; CDR3: CASSLLGQLSSYEQYF
D: .; size: .; length: 15; J: TRBJ1-6; V: TRBV28; DNA: TGTGCCAGCAGTCAGGGGACAAATACTAATTCACCCCTCCACTTT; CDR3: CASSQGTNTNSPLHF
D: .; size: once; length: 13; J: TRBJ1-1; V: TRBV6-6; DNA: TGTGCCAGCAGTTTGGCCGGGGGCACTGAAGCTTTCTTT; CDR3: CASSLAGGTEAFF
D: TRBD1; size: .; length: 14; J: TRBJ2-2; V: TRBV18; DNA: TGTGCCAGCTCCGGACAGGGGAACACCGGGGAGCTGTTTTTT; CDR3: CASSGQGNTGELFF
D: .; size: .; length: 12; J: TRBJ2-7; V: TRBV5-4; DNA: TGTGCCAGCAGCCAGAGCTCCTACGAGCAGTACTTC; CDR3: CASSQSSYEQYF
D: .; size: .; length: 11; J: TRBJ2-2; V: TRBV6-5; DNA: TGTGCCAGCGGGGAGGCCGGGGAGCTGTTTTTT; CDR3: CASGEAGELFF
D: .; size: .; length: 15; J: TRBJ2-2; V: TRBV5-5; DNA: TGTGCCAGCAGCTTAAGGACACAAAACACCGGGGAGCTGTTTTTT; CDR3: CASSLRTQNTGELFF
D: TRBD1; size: .; length: 21; J: TRBJ1-1; V: TRBV5-1; DNA: TGCGCCAGCAGCCCGGCGGTTGTCAGGGGGCCCCTAGAAGTTATGAACACTGAAGCTTTCTTT; CDR3: CASSPAVVRGPLEVMNTEAFF
D: .; size: .; length: 13; J: TRBJ2-3; V: TRBV18; DNA: TGTGCCAGCTCACCCCTTAGCACAGATACGCAGTATTTT; CDR3: CASSPLSTDTQYF
D: TRBD1; size: .; length: 14; J: TRBJ1-2; V: TRBV10-2; DNA: TGCGCCAGCAGTTTTGCGGGACAGGGCGGTGGCTACACCTTC; CDR3: CASSFAGQGGGYTF
D: TRBD1; size: .; length: 16; J: TRBJ1-6; V: TRBV7-2; DNA: TGTGCCAGCAGCCCCCGACAGGGCGATTGGGGGTCACCCCTCCACTTT; CDR3: CASSPRQGDWGSPLHF
D: TRBD1; size: .; length: 15; J: TRBJ1-3; V: TRBV28; DNA: TGTGCCAGCAGCTACCGGACAGGCTCTGGAAACACCATATATTTT; CDR3: CASSYRTGSGNTIYF
D: .; size: few; length: 15; J: TRBJ2-3; V: TRBV5-1; DNA: TGCGCCAGCAGCTTGGCGGCAGGGGCTAAAGATACGCAGTATTTT; CDR3: CASSLAAGAKDTQYF
D: TRBD2; size: .; length: 16; J: TRBJ2-2; V: TRBV7-8; DNA: TGTGCCAGCAGCTTAGGGGCGGGAGTGGGGACCGGGGAGCTGTTTTTT; CDR3: CASSLGAGVGTGELFF
D: TRBD1; size: .; length: 15; J: TRBJ1-6; V: TRBV7-9; DNA: TGTGCCAGCAGCTCCCCCGGACAGGCCAATTCACCCCTCCACTTT; CDR3: CASSSPGQANSPLHF
D: .; size: .; length: 16; J: TRBJ1-2; V: TRBV21-1; DNA: TGTGCCAGCAGCATCGGCTTTTCGGGACAGGGGACGGGCTACACCTTC; CDR3: CASSIGFSGQGTGYTF
D: .; size: .; length: 12; J: TRBJ2-3; V: TRBV15; DNA: TGTGCCACCAGCAGAGATTTGGATACGCAGTATTTT; CDR3: CATSRDLDTQYF
D: .; size: .; length: 14; J: TRBJ2-5; V: TRBV24-1; DNA: TGTGCCACCAGTGAGCGGACAGCACAAGAGACCCAGTACTTC; CDR3: CATSERTAQETQYF
D: TRBD1; size: .; length: 13; J: TRBJ1-1; V: TRBV10-3; DNA: TGTGCCATGGGGACAGGGACGGACACTGAAGCTTTCTTT; CDR3: CAMGTGTDTEAFF
D: .; size: .; length: 15; J: TRBJ2-1; V: TRBV30; DNA: TGTGCCTGGAGTTCAAGGACTACCACTGGTAATGAGCAGTTCTTC; CDR3: CAWSSRTTTGNEQFF
D: .; size: .; length: 14; J: TRBJ1-2; V: TRBV6-4; DNA: TGTGCCAGCAGTGACGGGTCAGGCCACTATGGCTACACCTTC; CDR3: CASSDGSGHYGYTF
D: .; size: .; length: 13; J: TRBJ2-5; V: TRBV5-5; DNA: TGTGCCAGCAGCTTGCCTAGCCAAGAGACCCAGTACTTC; CDR3: CASSLPSQETQYF
D: .; size: .; length: 15; J: TRBJ1-3; V: TRBV10-3; DNA: TGTGCCATCAGGGGGACGGGGAACTCTGGAAACACCATATATTTT; CDR3: CAIRGTGNSGNTIYF
D: .; size: few; length: 16; J: TRBJ2-3; V: TRBV14; DNA: TGTGCCAGCAGCCAACTAGCTGAGGGAGCTACAGATACGCAGTATTTT; CDR3: CASSQLAEGATDTQYF
D: .; size: once; length: 13; J: TRBJ1-3; V: TRBV20-1; DNA: TGCAGTGCTAGTGCGGGGGCTGGAAACACCATATATTTT; CDR3: CSASAGAGNTIYF
D: .; size: .; length: 14; J: TRBJ1-2; V: TRBV12-2; DNA: TGTGCAAGTCGCTTAAACCAGGGTGTTTTTGGCTACACCTTC; CDR3: CASRLNQGVFGYTF
D: .; size: .; length: 12; J: TRBJ1-6; V: TRBV10-3; DNA: TGTGCCATCAGGGACTACAATTCACCCCTCCACTTT; CDR3: CAIRDYNSPLHF
D: .; size: once; length: 12; J: TRBJ2-3; V: TRBV11-2; DNA: TGTGCCAGCAGCTCCTTCACAGATACGCAGTATTTT; CDR3: CASSSFTDTQYF
D: .; size: few; length: 15; J: TRBJ2-2; V: TRBV3-1/TRBV3-2; DNA: TGTGCCAGCAGCCAAAACTCCCTGGGGACCGGGGAGCTGTTTTTT; CDR3: CASSQNSLGTGELFF